This T cell receptor beta chain was documented in a study of technical replicates of blood from several donors. Profiling relied on immunoSEQ multiplex PCR, and the TCRdb table lists in-frame clones only, not all of them. The table includes about 73,000 clones, approximately 90% detected once. Germline lookup yields CDR1 SGDLS and CDR2 YYNGEE. The V and J ends lost 0 bases and 2 bases respectively, with 13 bases between them. The CDR3 length is 16 residues. The rearrangement links TRBV9 to TRBJ2-3; no firm D call. Sequencing input: PBMCs. The source is a human donor in good health. Some clones in this sample may be carry-over from other donors' samples. CDR3 DNA sequence: TGTGCCAGCAGCGTAGGCGGTCGAATAGACACAGATACGCAGTATTTT. Translated: CASSVGGRIDTDTQYF.